Each of the 29 T cell receptor beta chains below was sequenced from the same sample in a study of spatial heterogeneity in lung cancer. TCRdb processed the 5' RACE reads anew with MiXCR; each CDR3 protein has one entry. The table lists about 39,000 distinct CDR3 sequences, 3% to 3.5% of them singletons. Described time point: sample taken at primary tumor resection. The sequences come from normal lung tissue next to the tumor, collected at surgery. These TCRs come from a male donor with early-stage non-small cell lung cancer.

This clonotype was detected many times. The rearrangement uses TRBV29-1 and TRBJ2-7; perhaps TRBD1 as D (5 bases). Germline CDR1 SQVTM, CDR2 ANQGSEA. Trimming took off 8 bases at V and 5 bases at J, with 19 bases between the two ends. The CDR3 is 13 residues long. CDR3 sequence: CSWSWTLSDEQYF. CDR3 DNA: TGCAGCTGGAGTTGGACACTCAGCGACGAGCAGTACTTC.

This clonotype is labeled as medium-sized. The chain recombines TRBV5-4 with TRBJ2-1, with TRBD2 identical over 9 bases. This CDR3 has 16 amino acids. The germline gives CDR1 SGHNT, CDR2 YYREEE (reference sequence). The V and J ends lost 4 bases and 5 bases, in that order; junction bases with no gene match: 10. Here the CDR3 DNA reads TGTGCCAGCAGCCCCAGGACTAGCGTGGGTAACAATGAGCAGTTCTTC. Translated: CASSPRTSVGNNEQFF.

This clonotype was counted many times. CDR3 loop: CSARGVGSPLHF. The CDR3 DNA reads TGCAGTGCTAGGGGAGTGGGGTCACCCCTCCACTTT. The rearrangement links TRBV20-1 to TRBJ1-6; no clear D. The V gene's germline CDR1 is DFQATT and CDR2 SNEGSKA (reference sequence). V was clipped by 3 bases and J by 10 bases, with 10 bases between them. The CDR3 is 12 residues long.

This clonotype was counted ten times or more. The chain uses TRBV12-3 or TRBV12-4 and TRBJ1-5; no firm D call. The germline V and J ends were trimmed by 8 bases and 7 bases, with 6 bases remaining between them. The CDR3 contains 10 residues. The CDR3 loop reads CASLIQPQHF. The CDR3 DNA reads TGTGCCAGCCTTATCCAGCCCCAGCATTTT.

V and J are TRBV4-1 and TRBJ2-1; the match to TRBD2 covers 8 bases. Losses at the gene ends were 1 base for V and 10 bases for J; bases not matched to a gene: 9. Germline loops: CDR1 MGHRA, CDR2 YSYEKL. The CDR3 consists of 15 residues. The CDR3 here is CASSQADRGGREQFF. The CDR3 region has the DNA TGCGCCAGCAGCCAAGCGGATCGGGGGGGACGGGAGCAGTTCTTC.

This clonotype has a count of ten or more. The chain has TRBV9 and TRBJ1-4; 7 nucleotides agree with TRBD1. The V gene end was trimmed by 0 bases and the J gene end by 7 bases; junction bases not matched to a gene: 3. CDR3 length equals 14 residues. Looked up from germline, CDR1 is SGDLS and CDR2 is YYNGEE. CDR3 coding DNA: TGTGCCAGCAGCGTAGTAGGGGACAGTGAAAAACTGTTTTTT. Protein sequence: CASSVVGDSEKLFF.

The V gene is TRBV7-2, the J gene TRBJ2-3, with 7 bases identical to TRBD1. Germline trimming cut 2 bases from V and 6 bases from J; bases unmatched to any gene: 8. CDR1 SGHTA and CDR2 FQGNSA come from the germline V gene. CDR3 length: 15 residues. The CDR3 reads CASSLLGKGADTQYF. In nucleotides, the CDR3 is TGTGCCAGCAGCTTACTAGGGAAGGGGGCTGATACGCAGTATTTT.

There are many counts of this clonotype. This chain connects TRBV11-2 to TRBJ2-5; D uncertain. The germline V and J ends were trimmed by 5 bases and 5 bases, with 15 bases remaining between them. Looked up from germline, CDR1 is SGHAT and CDR2 is FQNNGV. CDR3 size: 14 residues. The chain's CDR3 is CASSPTTPTETQYF. CDR3 nucleotides: TGTGCCAGCAGCCCAACGACTCCGACGGAGACCCAGTACTTC.

This clonotype was counted many times. V and J are TRBV4-1 and TRBJ1-2; D call uncertain. V was pared by 0 bases and J by 8 bases, with 16 bases between. The CDR3 runs 15 residues. Per germline, CDR1 MGHRA and CDR2 YSYEKL. For the CDR3, the DNA is TGCGCCAGCAGCCAAGATCGTCAAAGCCTTCGAGGCTACACCTTC. Encoded protein: CASSQDRQSLRGYTF.

This clonotype was seen a few times. CDR3: CASNQRDGYEQYF. Here the CDR3 DNA reads TGTGCCAGCAACCAGCGGGACGGATACGAGCAGTACTTC. The rearrangement uses TRBV2 and TRBJ2-7; 7 bases are shared with TRBD2. There are 13 residues in the CDR3. Trimming took 7 bases from V and 4 from J; bases not matched to a gene: 7. The germline CDR1 and CDR2 sequences are SNHLY and FYNNEI.

This clonotype was counted ten times or more. The gene calls are TRBV6-2 or TRBV6-3 and TRBJ2-1; 14 nucleotides line up with TRBD2. V dropped 5 bases and J dropped 4; count of bases not matched to a gene: 7. This CDR3 has 17 residues. The V gene's germline CDR1 is MNHEY and CDR2 SVGEGT. CDR3 protein: CASSLRLAGGIYNEQFF. The CDR3 DNA is TGTGCCAGCAGTCTCAGACTAGCGGGGGGGATATACAATGAGCAGTTCTTC.

This clonotype has a count of ten or more. The rearrangement uses TRBV29-1 and TRBJ2-7; 8 bases line up with TRBD1. Germline CDR1 and CDR2: SQVTM and ANQGSEA. This CDR3 contains 14 residues. The V segment lost 1 base and the J segment 9 bases; nucleotides outside the gene matches: 11. CDR3 bases: TGCAGCGTTGAAGGTCACAGGGGGATCCGTGGGCAGTACTTC. Its translation: CSVEGHRGIRGQYF.

This clonotype was observed many times. This chain links TRBV2 with TRBJ1-5, with D unresolved. CDR3 length equals 15 residues. Germline-derived CDR1 and CDR2 are SNHLY and FYNNEI. V dropped 5 bases and J dropped 4 bases, with 15 bases sitting between them. The CDR3 loop reads CASSLQPTTNQPQHF. CDR3 nucleotide sequence: TGTGCCAGCAGTTTACAGCCTACTACTAATCAGCCCCAGCATTTT.

This clonotype was seen ten or more times. This chain uses TRBV20-1 with TRBJ2-7, with D possibly TRBD1 on 5 matching bases. CDR1 and CDR2 from the germline V gene are DFQATT and SNEGSKA (reference sequence). This CDR3 is built from 13 residues. Trimming shortened V by 2 bases and J by 3 bases, and 11 bases separated the two germline ends. This CDR3 reads CSARTPDSYEQYF. In DNA, the CDR3 is TGCAGTGCTAGAACTCCAGACAGCTACGAGCAGTACTTC.

The sample holds a few counts of this clonotype. This rearrangement joins TRBV13 to TRBJ2-5; 8 bases agree with TRBD1. CDR3 size: 13 residues. CDR1 is PRHDT, CDR2 FYEKMQ, per germline (reference sequence). Unmatched junction bases numbered 2, after V lost 6 bases and J lost 2 bases. The CDR3 DNA is TGTGCCAGCAGAAGACAGGGGCAAGAGACCCAGTACTTC. It yields the protein CASRRQGQETQYF.

This clonotype was counted at least ten times. The genes are TRBV28 and TRBJ2-7, with a possible D match to TRBD1 (5 bases). Germline CDR1 reads MDHEN; CDR2 reads SYDVKM. The CDR3 is 12 residues long. V was shortened by 3 bases and J by 6 bases, with 9 bases between the two germline ends. The CDR3, as DNA: TGTGCCAGCAGTTTGCAGGGAACCGAGCAGTACTTC. Protein product: CASSLQGTEQYF.

This clonotype appeared many times. The chain recombines TRBV7-2 with TRBJ2-1; 7 bases fit TRBD2. CDR1 and CDR2 from the germline V gene are SGHTA and FQGNSA. The CDR3 totals 16 residues. V trimming: 1 base; J trimming: 8 bases; junction bases outside the gene matches: 11. The CDR3 nucleotides read TGTGCCAGCAGCTTAGGATCGTCGGGGGGTGCTGATGAGCAGTTCTTC. It is translated as CASSLGSSGGADEQFF.

This clonotype was seen at least ten times. This chain links TRBV5-1 with TRBJ2-7; D not certain. The CDR3 totals 15 residues. V lost 0 bases and J 0 bases, leaving 10 bases between the germline ends. Germline-derived CDR1 and CDR2 are SGHRS and YFSETQ. For the CDR3, the DNA is TGCGCCAGCAGCTTGGAGGGCACCCCCTCCTACGAGCAGTACTTC. Protein product: CASSLEGTPSYEQYF.

This clonotype was detected ten times or more. The chain is built from TRBV28 and TRBJ1-2; D is uncertain. This CDR3 region has 14 residues. Trimming cost V 6 bases and J 4 bases, with 15 bases left between them. The germline gives CDR1 MDHEN, CDR2 SYDVKM. The CDR3 region has the DNA TGTGCCAGCAGCTCGCCCCACCTCGCCTATGGCTACACCTTC. Its translation is CASSSPHLAYGYTF.

This clonotype has at least ten counts. This chain joins TRBV7-2 and TRBJ1-6, with TRBD1 as a possible D gene (5 bases). Germline CDR1 is SGHTA and CDR2 is FQGNSA. CDR3 length equals 15 residues. Trimming took off 0 bases at V and 9 bases at J, with 12 bases between the two ends. The CDR3 DNA reads as TGTGCCAGCAGCTTAGCGGGGGGATCGGGTTCACCCCTCCACTTT. Translating gives CASSLAGGSGSPLHF.

In its sample, this clonotype was seen many times. The J gene is TRBJ1-6, the V gene TRBV6-1; 8 nucleotides align to TRBD1. The V segment lost 6 bases and the J segment 7 bases; nucleotides outside the gene matches: 5. CDR1 and CDR2 from the germline V gene are MNHNS and SASEGT. The CDR3 runs to 14 residues. For the CDR3, the DNA is TGTGCCAGCAGGACAGGGGAGGAGAATTCACCCCTCCACTTT. It specifies CASRTGEENSPLHF.

This clonotype was seen more than once but under ten times. This chain uses TRBV20-1 with TRBJ2-5; D gene ambiguous. Trimming stripped 4 bases from V and 5 bases from J, with 11 bases between. The CDR3 is made up of 12 amino acids. The V gene's germline CDR1 is DFQATT and CDR2 SNEGSKA (reference sequence). The CDR3, as DNA: TGCAGTGCTATGACGGTCCTGGAGACCCAGTACTTC. It encodes CSAMTVLETQYF.

This clonotype was counted ten times or more. V gene TRBV20-1 combines with J gene TRBJ2-7; D uncertain. The CDR3 spans 13 residues. Germline values: CDR1 DFQATT, CDR2 SNEGSKA (reference sequence). V lost 6 bases, J lost 0 bases, and 12 bases lay in between. For the CDR3, the DNA is TGCAGTGCAATGGACCCGACCTCCTACGAGCAGTACTTC. The encoded protein is CSAMDPTSYEQYF.

This clonotype appeared many times. V usage is TRBV5-6 and J usage is TRBJ1-4, with 7 bases that match TRBD1. Germline loops: CDR1 SGHDT, CDR2 YYEEEE. CDR3 length equals 13 residues. V lost 7 bases, J lost 3 bases, and 3 bases stayed unmatched. The CDR3 sequence: CASPGQSNEKLFF. The CDR3 DNA follows: TGTGCCAGCCCGGGACAGTCTAATGAAAAACTGTTTTTT. Drawing the rest from reference TRBV5-6 and TRBJ1-4, the complete variable domain is DAGVTQSPTHLIKTRGQQVTLRCSPKSGHDTVSWYQQALGQGPQFIFQYYEEEERQRGNFPDRFSGHQFPNYSSELNVNALLLGDSALYLCASPGQSNEKLFFGSGTQLSVL.

This clonotype has a count of ten or more. V usage is TRBV5-1 and J usage is TRBJ1-1; no definite D call. The CDR3 is made up of 15 amino acids. V lost 1 base, J lost 0 bases, and 10 bases lay in between. The germline V gene encodes CDR1 SGHRS and CDR2 YFSETQ. The CDR3, as DNA: TGCGCCAGCAGCTTGACACAGAGTGTGAACACTGAAGCTTTCTTT. It translates to CASSLTQSVNTEAFF.

By share, this clonotype counts as medium-sized. Written as DNA, the CDR3 is TGTGCCAGCAGCCCGTTGTATGGGGCCTACGAGCAGTACTTC. Translation: CASSPLYGAYEQYF. The chain couples TRBV9 to TRBJ2-7; D not resolved. The V gene's germline CDR1 is SGDLS and CDR2 YYNGEE. This CDR3 is 14 amino acids long. Trimming left V 4 bases short and J 2 bases short, with 13 bases between.

V usage is TRBV6-6 and J usage is TRBJ1-6; perhaps TRBD1 as D (5 bases). V was trimmed by 9 bases and J by 7 bases, leaving 13 bases between them. The CDR3 sequence is 13 residues long. Germline lookup yields CDR1 MNHNY and CDR2 SVGAGI (reference sequence). CDR3: CASKRDLNSPLHF. CDR3 nucleotides: TGTGCCAGTAAAAGGGACTTAAATTCACCCCTCCACTTT.

There are many counts of this clonotype. This chain links TRBV28 with TRBJ1-1; no reliable D call. V lost 8 bases and J lost 0, with 10 bases in between. Germline CDR1 is MDHEN and CDR2 is SYDVKM. There are 13 residues in the CDR3. The CDR3 loop is CASQEALNTEAFF. The CDR3 DNA is TGTGCCAGCCAGGAGGCCTTGAACACTGAAGCTTTCTTT.

This clonotype was picked up many times. The V call is TRBV4-1, the J call TRBJ2-7, with TRBD1 matching 9 bases. The CDR3 runs to 15 residues. Germline V lookup: CDR1 MGHRA, CDR2 YSYEKL. V was clipped by 4 bases and J by 3 bases; unmatched bases: 7. DNA for the CDR3: TGCGCCAGCAGCCCGGAGGACAGGGGTGTCTACGAGCAGTACTTC. This gives the protein CASSPEDRGVYEQYF.